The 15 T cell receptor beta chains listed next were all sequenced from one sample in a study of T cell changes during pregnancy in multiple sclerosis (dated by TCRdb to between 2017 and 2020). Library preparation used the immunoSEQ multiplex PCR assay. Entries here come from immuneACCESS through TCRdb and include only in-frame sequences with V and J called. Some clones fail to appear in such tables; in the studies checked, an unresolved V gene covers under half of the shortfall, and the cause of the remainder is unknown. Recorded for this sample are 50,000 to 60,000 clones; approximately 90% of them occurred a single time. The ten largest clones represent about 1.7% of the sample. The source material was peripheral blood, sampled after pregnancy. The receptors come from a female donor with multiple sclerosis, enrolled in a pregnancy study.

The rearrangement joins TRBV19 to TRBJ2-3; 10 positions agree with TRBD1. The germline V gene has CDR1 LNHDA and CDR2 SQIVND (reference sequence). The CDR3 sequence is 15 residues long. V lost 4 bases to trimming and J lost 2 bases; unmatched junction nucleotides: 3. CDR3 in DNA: TGTGCCAGTAGTACGACAGGGGGCTCCACAGATACGCAGTATTTT. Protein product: CASSTTGGSTDTQYF.

CDR3 DNA: TGTGCCAGCAGCGCGCCGGACAGGACAGGGGCCACCTTC. It translates to CASSAPDRTGATF. The rearrangement uses TRBV11-3 and TRBJ1-2; 9 bases fit TRBD1. With 5 bases clipped from V and 13 bases from J, the junction kept 11 bases outside the gene matches. The CDR3 sequence is 13 residues long. From germline, CDR1 is SGHNT and CDR2 YENEEA.

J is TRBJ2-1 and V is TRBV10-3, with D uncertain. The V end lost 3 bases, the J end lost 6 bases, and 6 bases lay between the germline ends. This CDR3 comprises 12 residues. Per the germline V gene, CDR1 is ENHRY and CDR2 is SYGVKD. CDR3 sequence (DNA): TGTGCCATCAGTGATAACAGCAATGAGCAGTTCTTC. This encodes CAISDNSNEQFF.

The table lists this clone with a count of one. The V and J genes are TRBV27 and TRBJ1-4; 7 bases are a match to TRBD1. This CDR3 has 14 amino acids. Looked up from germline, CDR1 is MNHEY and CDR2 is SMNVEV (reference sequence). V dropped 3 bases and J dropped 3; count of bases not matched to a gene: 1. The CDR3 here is CASSFGQANEKLFF. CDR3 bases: TGTGCCAGCAGTTTTGGACAGGCTAATGAAAAACTGTTTTTT.

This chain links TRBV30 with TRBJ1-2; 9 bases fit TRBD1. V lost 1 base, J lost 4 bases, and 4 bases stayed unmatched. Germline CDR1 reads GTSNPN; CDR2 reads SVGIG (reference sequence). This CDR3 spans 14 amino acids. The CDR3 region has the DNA TGTGCCTGGAGTGGGGGACAGGGAGCCTATGGCTACACCTTC. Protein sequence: CAWSGGQGAYGYTF.

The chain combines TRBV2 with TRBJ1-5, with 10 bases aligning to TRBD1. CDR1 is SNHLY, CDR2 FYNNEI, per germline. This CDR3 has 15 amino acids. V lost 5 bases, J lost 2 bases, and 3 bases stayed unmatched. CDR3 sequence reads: CASSLDRGGNQPQHF. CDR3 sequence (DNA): TGTGCCAGCAGTCTGGACAGGGGGGGCAATCAGCCCCAGCATTTT.

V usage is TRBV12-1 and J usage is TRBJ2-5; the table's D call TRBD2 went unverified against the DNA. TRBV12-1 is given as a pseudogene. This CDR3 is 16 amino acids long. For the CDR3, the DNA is TGTGCCAGCAGCTTTTTGGGACTAGCGGGGAAAGAGACCCAGTACTTC. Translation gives CASSFLGLAGKETQYF.

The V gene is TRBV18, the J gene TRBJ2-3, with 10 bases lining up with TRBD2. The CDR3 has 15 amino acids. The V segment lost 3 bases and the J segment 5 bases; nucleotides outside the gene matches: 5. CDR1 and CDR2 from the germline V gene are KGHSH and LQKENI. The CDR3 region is CASSPSGTSEDTQYF. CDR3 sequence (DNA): TGTGCCAGCTCACCTTCCGGGACTAGCGAAGATACGCAGTATTTT.

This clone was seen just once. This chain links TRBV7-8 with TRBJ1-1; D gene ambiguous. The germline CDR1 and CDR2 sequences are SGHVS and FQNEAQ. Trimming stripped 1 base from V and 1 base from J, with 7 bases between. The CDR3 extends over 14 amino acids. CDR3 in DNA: TGTGCCAGCAGCTTAGTTTCCCGGAACACTGAAGCTTTCTTT. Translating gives CASSLVSRNTEAFF.

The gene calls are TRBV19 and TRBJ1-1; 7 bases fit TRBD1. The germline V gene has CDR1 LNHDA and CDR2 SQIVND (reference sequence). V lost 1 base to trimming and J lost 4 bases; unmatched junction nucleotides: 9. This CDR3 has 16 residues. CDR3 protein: CASSIAPTGRITEAFF. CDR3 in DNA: TGTGCCAGTAGTATAGCCCCGACAGGGAGGATCACTGAAGCTTTCTTT.

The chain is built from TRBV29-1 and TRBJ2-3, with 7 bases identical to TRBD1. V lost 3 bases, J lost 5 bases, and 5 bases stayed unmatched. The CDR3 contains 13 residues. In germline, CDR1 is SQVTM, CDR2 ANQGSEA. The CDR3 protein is CSVESTGEDTQYF. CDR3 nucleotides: TGCAGCGTTGAGTCTACAGGGGAAGATACGCAGTATTTT.

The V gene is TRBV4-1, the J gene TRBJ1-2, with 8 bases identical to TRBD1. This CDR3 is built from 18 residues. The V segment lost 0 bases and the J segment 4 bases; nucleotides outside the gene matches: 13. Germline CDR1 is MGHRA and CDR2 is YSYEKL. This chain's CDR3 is CASSQDWGQGADSYGYTF. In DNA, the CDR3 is TGCGCCAGCAGCCAAGACTGGGGCCAGGGGGCAGACTCCTATGGCTACACCTTC.

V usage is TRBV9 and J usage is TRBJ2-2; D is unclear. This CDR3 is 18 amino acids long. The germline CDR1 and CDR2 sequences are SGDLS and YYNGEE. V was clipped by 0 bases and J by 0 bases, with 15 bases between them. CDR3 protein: CASSVVLFEAANTGELFF. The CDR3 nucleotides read TGTGCCAGCAGCGTAGTATTATTTGAGGCAGCGAACACCGGGGAGCTGTTTTTT.

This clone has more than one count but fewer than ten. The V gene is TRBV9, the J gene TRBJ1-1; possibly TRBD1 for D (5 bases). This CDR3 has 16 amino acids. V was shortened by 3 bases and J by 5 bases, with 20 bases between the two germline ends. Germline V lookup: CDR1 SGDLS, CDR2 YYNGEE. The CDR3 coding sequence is TGTGCCAGCAGCGCCGACGCCCGGCAGGGAGGAACTGAAGCTTTCTTT. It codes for CASSADARQGGTEAFF.

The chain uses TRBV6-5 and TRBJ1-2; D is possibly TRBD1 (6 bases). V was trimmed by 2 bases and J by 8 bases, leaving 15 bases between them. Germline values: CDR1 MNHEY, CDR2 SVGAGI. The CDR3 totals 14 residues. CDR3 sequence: CASSYTWTAGGYTF. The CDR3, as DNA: TGTGCCAGCAGTTACACCTGGACAGCCGGGGGCTACACCTTC.